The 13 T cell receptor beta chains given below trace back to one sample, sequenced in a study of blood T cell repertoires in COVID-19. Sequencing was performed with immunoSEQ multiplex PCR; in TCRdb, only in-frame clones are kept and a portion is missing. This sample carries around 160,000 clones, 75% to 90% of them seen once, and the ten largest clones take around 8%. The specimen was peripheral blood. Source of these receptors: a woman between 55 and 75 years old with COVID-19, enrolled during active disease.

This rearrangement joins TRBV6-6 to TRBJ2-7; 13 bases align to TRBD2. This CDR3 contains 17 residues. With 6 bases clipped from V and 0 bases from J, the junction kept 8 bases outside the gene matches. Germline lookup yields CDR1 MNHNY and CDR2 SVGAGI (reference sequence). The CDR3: CASSRLAGGLSSYEQYF. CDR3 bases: TGTGCCAGCAGCCGACTAGCGGGGGGCCTCAGCTCCTACGAGCAGTACTTC.

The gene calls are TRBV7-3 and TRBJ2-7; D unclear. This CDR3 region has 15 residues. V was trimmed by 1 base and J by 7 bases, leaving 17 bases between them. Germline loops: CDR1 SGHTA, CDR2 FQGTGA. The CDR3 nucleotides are TGTGCCAGCAGCTTAAATCCCGCGAGCCCCTGGGAGCAGTACTTC. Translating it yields CASSLNPASPWEQYF.

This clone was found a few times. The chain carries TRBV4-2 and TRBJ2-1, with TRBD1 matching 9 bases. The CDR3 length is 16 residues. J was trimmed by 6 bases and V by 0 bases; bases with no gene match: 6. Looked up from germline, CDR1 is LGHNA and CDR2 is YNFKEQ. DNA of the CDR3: TGTGCCAGCAGCCAAGAGGTACAGGGGGCAGGCAATGAGCAGTTCTTC. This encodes CASSQEVQGAGNEQFF.

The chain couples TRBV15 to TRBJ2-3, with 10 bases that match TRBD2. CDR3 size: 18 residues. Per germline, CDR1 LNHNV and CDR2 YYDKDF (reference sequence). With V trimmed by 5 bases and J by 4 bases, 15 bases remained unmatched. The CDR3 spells CATSSGSGGTWAADTQYF. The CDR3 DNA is TGTGCCACCAGCTCGGGTAGCGGGGGGACCTGGGCGGCAGATACGCAGTATTTT.

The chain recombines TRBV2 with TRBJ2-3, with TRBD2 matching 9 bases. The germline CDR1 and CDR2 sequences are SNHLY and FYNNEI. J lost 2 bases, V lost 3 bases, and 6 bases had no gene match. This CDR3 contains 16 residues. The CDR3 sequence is CASSDEGGGATDTQYF. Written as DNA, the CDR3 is TGTGCCAGCAGTGACGAAGGCGGGGGGGCCACAGATACGCAGTATTTT.

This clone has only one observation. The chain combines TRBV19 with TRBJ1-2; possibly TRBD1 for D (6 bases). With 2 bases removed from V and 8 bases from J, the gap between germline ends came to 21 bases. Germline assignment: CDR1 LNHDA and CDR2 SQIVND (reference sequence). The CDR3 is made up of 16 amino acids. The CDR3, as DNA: TGTGCCAGTAGTATATTCGAGATTGACAGGACTCACGGCTACACCTTC. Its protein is CASSIFEIDRTHGYTF.

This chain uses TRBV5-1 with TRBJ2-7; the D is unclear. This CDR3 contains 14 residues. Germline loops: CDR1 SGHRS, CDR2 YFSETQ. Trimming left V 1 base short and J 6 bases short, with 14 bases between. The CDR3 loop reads CASSLLDHTGEQYF. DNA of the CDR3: TGCGCCAGCAGCTTGTTAGATCATACTGGCGAGCAGTACTTC.

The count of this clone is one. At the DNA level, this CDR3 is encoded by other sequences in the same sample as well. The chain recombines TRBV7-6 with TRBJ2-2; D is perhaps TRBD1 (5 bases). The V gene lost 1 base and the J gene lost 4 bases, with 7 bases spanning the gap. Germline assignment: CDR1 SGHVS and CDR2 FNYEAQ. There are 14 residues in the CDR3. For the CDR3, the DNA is TGTGCCAGCAGCTTAGGGACAACCACCGGGGAGCTGTTTTTT. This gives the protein CASSLGTTTGELFF. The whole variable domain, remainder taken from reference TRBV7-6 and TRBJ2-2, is GAGVSQSPRYKVTKRGQDVALRCDPISGHVSLYWYRQALGQGPEFLTYFNYEAQQDKSGLPNDRFSAERPEGSISTLTIQRTEQRDSAMYRCASSLGTTTGELFFGEGSRLTVL.

CDR3 in amino acids: CASSNRVGNQPQHF. DNA of the CDR3: TGTGCCAGCAGTAACAGGGTGGGCAATCAGCCCCAGCATTTT. The chain couples TRBV5-8 to TRBJ1-5; TRBD1 is a possible D gene (6 bases). V shed 5 bases and J shed 2 bases, with 11 bases lying between them. CDR1 is SGHTS, CDR2 YDEGEE, per germline. This CDR3 is built from 14 residues.

In DNA form, the CDR3 reads TGTGCCATCAGGGTGGCTCTTAATTCACCCCTCCACTTT. Protein sequence: CAIRVALNSPLHF. J is TRBJ1-6 and V is TRBV10-3; D is unresolved. The CDR3 is 13 residues long. Trimming pared 6 bases from V and 6 bases from J, leaving 9 bases between. CDR1 ENHRY and CDR2 SYGVKD come from the germline V gene.

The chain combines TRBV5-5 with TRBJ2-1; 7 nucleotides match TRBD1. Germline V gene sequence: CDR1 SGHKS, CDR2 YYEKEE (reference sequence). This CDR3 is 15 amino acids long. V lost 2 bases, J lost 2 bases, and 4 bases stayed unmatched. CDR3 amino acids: CASSFRDSPYNEQFF. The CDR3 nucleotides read TGTGCCAGCAGCTTCCGGGACAGTCCCTACAATGAGCAGTTCTTC. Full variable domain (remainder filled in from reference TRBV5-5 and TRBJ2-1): DAGVTQSPTHLIKTRGQQVTLRCSPISGHKSVSWYQQVLGQGPQFIFQYYEKEERGRGNFPDRFSARQFPNYSSELNVNALLLGDSALYLCASSFRDSPYNEQFFGPGTRLTVL.

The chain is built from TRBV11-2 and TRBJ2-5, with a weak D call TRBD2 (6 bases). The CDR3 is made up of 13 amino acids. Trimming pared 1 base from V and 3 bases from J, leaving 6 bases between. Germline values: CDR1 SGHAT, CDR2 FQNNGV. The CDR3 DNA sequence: TGTGCCAGCAGCTTAGGGGGGGAAGAGACCCAGTACTTC. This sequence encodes CASSLGGEETQYF.

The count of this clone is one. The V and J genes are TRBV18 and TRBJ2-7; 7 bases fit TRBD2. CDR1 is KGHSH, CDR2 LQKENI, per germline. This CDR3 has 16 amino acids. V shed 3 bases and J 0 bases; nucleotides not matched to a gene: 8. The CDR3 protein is CASSPSSGGSSYEQYF. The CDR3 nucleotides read TGTGCCAGCTCACCTAGTTCCGGGGGGAGCTCCTACGAGCAGTACTTC.